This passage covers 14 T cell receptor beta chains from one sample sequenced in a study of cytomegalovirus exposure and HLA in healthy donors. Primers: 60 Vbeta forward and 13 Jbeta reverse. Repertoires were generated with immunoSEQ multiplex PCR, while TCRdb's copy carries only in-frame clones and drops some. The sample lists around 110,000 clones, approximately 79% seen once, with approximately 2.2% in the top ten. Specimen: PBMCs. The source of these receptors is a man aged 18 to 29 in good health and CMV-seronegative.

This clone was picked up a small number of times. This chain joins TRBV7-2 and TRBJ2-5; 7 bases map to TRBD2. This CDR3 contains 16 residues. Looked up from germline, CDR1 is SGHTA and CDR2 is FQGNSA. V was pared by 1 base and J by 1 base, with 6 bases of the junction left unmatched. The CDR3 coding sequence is TGTGCCAGCAGCTTAGGGGCCCTAGCGGCCCAAGAGACCCAGTACTTC. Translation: CASSLGALAAQETQYF.

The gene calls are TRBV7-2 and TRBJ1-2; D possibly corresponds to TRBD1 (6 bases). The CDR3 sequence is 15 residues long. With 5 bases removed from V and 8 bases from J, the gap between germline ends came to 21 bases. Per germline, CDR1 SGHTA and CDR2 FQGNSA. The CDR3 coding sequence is TGTGCCAGCAGCCCCGTCGGGGGGGGGCGAGGAGGCTACACCTTC. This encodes CASSPVGGGRGGYTF.

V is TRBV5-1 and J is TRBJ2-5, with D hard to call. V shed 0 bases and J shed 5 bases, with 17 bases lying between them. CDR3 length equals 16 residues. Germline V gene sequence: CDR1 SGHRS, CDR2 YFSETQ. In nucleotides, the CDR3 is TGCGCCAGCAGCTTGGGAAGTAAAATCGTCGGGGAGACCCAGTACTTC. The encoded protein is CASSLGSKIVGETQYF.

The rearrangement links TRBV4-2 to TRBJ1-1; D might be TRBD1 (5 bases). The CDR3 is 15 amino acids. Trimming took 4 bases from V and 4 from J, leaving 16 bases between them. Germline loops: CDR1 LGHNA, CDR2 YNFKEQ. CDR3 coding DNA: TGTGCCAGCAGCCGGCAAGGAGGGGTTGGCACTGAAGCTTTCTTT. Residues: CASSRQGGVGTEAFF.

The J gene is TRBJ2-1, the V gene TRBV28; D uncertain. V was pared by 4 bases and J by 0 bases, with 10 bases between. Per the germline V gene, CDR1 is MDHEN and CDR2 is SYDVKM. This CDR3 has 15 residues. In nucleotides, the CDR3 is TGTGCCAGCAGTTCAACCCTGAGCTCCTACAATGAGCAGTTCTTC. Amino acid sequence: CASSSTLSSYNEQFF.

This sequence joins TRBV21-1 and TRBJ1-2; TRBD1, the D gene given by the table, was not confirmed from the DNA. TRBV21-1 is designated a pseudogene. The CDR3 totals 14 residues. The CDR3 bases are TGTGCCAGCAAGGTTAGGGGTTGGGGCTATGGCTACCCCTTC. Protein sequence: CASKVRGWGYGYPF.

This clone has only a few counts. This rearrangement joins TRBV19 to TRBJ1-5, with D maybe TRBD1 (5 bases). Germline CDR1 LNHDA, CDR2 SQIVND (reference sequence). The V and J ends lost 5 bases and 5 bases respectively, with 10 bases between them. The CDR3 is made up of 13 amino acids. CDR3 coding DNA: TGTGCCAGTAGTTTCCCAGGGCATCAGCCCCAGCATTTT. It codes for CASSFPGHQPQHF.

DNA for the CDR3: TGTGCCAGCAGCGTAGGGCAGTCTAATGAAAAACTGTTTTTT. This sequence encodes CASSVGQSNEKLFF. The chain carries TRBV9 and TRBJ1-4; D ambiguous. Trimming removed 0 bases from V and 3 bases from J, with 6 bases in between. CDR1 and CDR2 from the germline V gene are SGDLS and YYNGEE. CDR3 size: 14 residues.

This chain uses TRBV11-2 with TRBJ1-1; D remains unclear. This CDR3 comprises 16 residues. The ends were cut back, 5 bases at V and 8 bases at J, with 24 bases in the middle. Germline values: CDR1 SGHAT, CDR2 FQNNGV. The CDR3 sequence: CASSPPLRERRSEAFF. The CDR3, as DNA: TGTGCCAGCAGCCCACCCCTACGAGAGAGGCGATCGGAAGCTTTCTTT.

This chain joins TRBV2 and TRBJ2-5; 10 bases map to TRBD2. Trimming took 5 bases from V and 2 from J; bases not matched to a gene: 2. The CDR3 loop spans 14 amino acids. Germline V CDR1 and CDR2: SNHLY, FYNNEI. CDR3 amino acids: CASSKRGGQETQYF. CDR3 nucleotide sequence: TGTGCCAGCAGTAAGCGGGGGGGGCAAGAGACCCAGTACTTC.

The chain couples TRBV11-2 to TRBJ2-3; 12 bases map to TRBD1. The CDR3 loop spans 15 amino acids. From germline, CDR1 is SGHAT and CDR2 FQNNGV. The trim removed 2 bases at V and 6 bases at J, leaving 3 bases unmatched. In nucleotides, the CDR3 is TGTGCCAGCAGCTTATGGGGACAGGGGGCGGATACGCAGTATTTT. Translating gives CASSLWGQGADTQYF.

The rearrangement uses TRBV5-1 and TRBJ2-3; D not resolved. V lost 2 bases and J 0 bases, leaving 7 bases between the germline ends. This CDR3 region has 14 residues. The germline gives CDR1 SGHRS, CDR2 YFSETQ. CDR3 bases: TGCGCCAGCAGCTTTCGTTCTAGCACAGATACGCAGTATTTT. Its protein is CASSFRSSTDTQYF.

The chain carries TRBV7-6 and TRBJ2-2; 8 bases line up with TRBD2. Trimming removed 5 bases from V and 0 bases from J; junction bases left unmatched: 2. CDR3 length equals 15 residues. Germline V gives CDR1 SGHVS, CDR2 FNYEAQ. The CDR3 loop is CASSQGLANTGELFF. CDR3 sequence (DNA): TGTGCCAGCAGCCAGGGACTAGCGAACACCGGGGAGCTGTTTTTT. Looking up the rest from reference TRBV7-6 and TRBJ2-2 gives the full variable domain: GAGVSQSPRYKVTKRGQDVALRCDPISGHVSLYWYRQALGQGPEFLTYFNYEAQQDKSGLPNDRFSAERPEGSISTLTIQRTEQRDSAMYRCASSQGLANTGELFFGEGSRLTVL.

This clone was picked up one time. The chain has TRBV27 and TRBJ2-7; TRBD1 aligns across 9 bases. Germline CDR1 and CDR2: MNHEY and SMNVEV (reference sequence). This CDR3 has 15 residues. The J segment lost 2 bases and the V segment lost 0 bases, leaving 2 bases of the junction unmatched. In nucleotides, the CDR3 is TGTGCCAGCAGTTTATCGACAGGGGGAACCTACGAGCAGTACTTC. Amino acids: CASSLSTGGTYEQYF.